The present T cell receptor beta chain was sequenced within a study of T cells in Graves' hyperthyroidism and ophthalmopathy. The junction had 5 bases not matched to a gene; V was cut back by 5 bases and J by 4 bases. In germline, CDR1 is SGHTA, CDR2 FQGNSA. The CDR3 runs to 13 residues. General study results and limits: In blood, most of the thyroid clonotypes expanded above 0.001 were also present. The model foresaw ophthalmopathy a median roughly 6.6 months prior to onset.

Thyroid ultrasound, orbital computed tomography, clinical symptoms, and serum thyroxine and TRAb underpinned diagnoses. TCR beta CDR3 regions were amplified from RNA transcripts. Carried out on the TCR CDR3, a first-round RT-PCR used the HTBI primer set. TCRdb re-derived calls from the multiplex PCR reads in MiXCR, one entry per CDR3 protein. The table has 610,000 or so distinct CDR3 sequences, 46% seen once. This clonotype came up many times. Its antigen is undetermined. J is TRBJ2-7 and V is TRBV7-2; 7 nucleotides match TRBD1. The receptor comes from a woman aged 18 to 35 with Graves' hyperthyroidism. Sequencing was performed on peripheral blood or thyroid tissue (not recorded which). The CDR3 reads CASSKDRSYEQYF. In DNA form, the CDR3 reads TGTGCCAGCAGCAAGGACAGGTCTTACGAGCAGTACTTC.